The 5 T cell receptor beta chains presented below share a single source sample, sequenced in a study of somatic mutations in cytotoxic T cells in rheumatoid arthritis. TCRdb keeps only in-frame clones here, not all; method: immunoSEQ multiplex PCR. The sample has some 6,700 clones; around three quarters are singletons. The sample consisted of CD8+ T cells sorted from blood, taken at a follow-up visit. The receptors originated from a woman in her sixties or seventies with rheumatoid arthritis.

In DNA form, the CDR3 reads TGCGCCAGCAGCTTGTCAGGAAAGGGAGAGGGTGGGGTGCTCTACGAGCAGTACTTC. Translation gives CASSLSGKGEGGVLYEQYF. J is TRBJ2-7 and V is TRBV5-1, with TRBD2 as a possible D gene (5 bases). The CDR3 has 19 amino acids. Per the germline V gene, CDR1 is SGHRS and CDR2 is YFSETQ. Between the trimmed V and J ends, which lost 1 base and 3 bases, there was a span of 26 bases.

J is TRBJ2-5 and V is TRBV7-8; weak D call: TRBD1 (7 bases). Germline V lookup: CDR1 SGHVS, CDR2 FQNEAQ. Trimming stripped 5 bases from V and 4 bases from J, with 11 bases between. This CDR3 has 13 amino acids. The CDR3 DNA is TGTGCCAGCAGCCCAGGGGGGCGAGAGACCCAGTACTTC. It translates to CASSPGGRETQYF.

CDR3 sequence (DNA): TGTGCCAGCAGCGTAGAAACCGGTAGGACCTACGAGCAGTACTTC. It specifies CASSVETGRTYEQYF. This sequence joins TRBV9 and TRBJ2-7; D unclear. Trimming took 0 bases from V and 2 from J, leaving 12 bases between them. This CDR3 spans 15 amino acids. Germline V CDR1 and CDR2: SGDLS, YYNGEE.

The chain employs TRBV27 and TRBJ1-5; TRBD1 matches 8 bases. The CDR3 covers 16 residues. Germline V gives CDR1 MNHEY, CDR2 SMNVEV (reference sequence). J lost 0 bases, V lost 4 bases, and 5 bases had no gene match. The CDR3 protein is CASSSTGDYSNQPQHF. CDR3 nucleotides: TGTGCCAGCAGTTCGACAGGGGACTATAGCAATCAGCCCCAGCATTTT.

The rearrangement uses TRBV4-1 and TRBJ1-1; D not certain. This CDR3 spans 16 amino acids. Germline values: CDR1 MGHRA, CDR2 YSYEKL. Trimming shortened V by 0 bases and J by 3 bases, and 14 bases separated the two germline ends. Here the CDR3 reads CASSQDLTGADTEAFF. The DNA for the CDR3 is TGCGCCAGCAGCCAAGATTTAACGGGTGCGGACACTGAAGCTTTCTTT.